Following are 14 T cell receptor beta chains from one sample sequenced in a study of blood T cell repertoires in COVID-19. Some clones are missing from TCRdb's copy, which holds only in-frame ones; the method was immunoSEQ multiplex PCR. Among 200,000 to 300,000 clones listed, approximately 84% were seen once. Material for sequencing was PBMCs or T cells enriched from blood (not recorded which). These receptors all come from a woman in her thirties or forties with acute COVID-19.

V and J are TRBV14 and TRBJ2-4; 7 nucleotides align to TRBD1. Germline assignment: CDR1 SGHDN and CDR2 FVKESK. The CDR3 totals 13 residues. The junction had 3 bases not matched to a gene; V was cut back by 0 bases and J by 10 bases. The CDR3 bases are TGTGCCAGCAGCCAAGATCGGGGACAGATTCAGTACTTC. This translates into CASSQDRGQIQYF.

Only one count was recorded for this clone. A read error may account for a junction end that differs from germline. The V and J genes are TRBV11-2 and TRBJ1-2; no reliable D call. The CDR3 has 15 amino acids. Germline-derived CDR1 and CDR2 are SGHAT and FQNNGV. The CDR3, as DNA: TGTGCCAGCAGCTCACTCCGGAGAGAGAACTATGGTTACACCTTC. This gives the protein CASSSLRRENYGYTF.

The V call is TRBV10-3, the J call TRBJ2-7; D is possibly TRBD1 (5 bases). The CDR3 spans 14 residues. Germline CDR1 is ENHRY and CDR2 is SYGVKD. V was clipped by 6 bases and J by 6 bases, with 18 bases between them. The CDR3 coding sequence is TGTGCCATCAGCGATCAGGGAAGAACGGTCGAGCAGTACTTC. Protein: CAISDQGRTVEQYF.

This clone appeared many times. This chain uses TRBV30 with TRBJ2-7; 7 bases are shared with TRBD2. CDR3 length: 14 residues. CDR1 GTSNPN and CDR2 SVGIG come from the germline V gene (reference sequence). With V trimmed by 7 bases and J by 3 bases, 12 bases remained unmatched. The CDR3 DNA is TGTGCCTCCGCCGAGGGGAGGGCGGGCTACGAGCAGTACTTC. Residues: CASAEGRAGYEQYF.

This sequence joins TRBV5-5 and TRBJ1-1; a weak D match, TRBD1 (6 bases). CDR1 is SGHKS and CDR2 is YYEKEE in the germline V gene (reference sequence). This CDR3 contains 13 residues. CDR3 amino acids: CASVGAERTEAFF. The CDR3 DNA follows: TGTGCTTCTGTGGGGGCGGAACGCACTGAAGCTTTCTTT.

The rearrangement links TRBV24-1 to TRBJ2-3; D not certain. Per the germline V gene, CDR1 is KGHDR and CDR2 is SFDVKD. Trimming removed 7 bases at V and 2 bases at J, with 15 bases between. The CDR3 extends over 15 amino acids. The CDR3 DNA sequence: TGTGCCACCAGCCACGGCGGCTCCTACACAGATACGCAGTATTTT. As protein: CATSHGGSYTDTQYF.

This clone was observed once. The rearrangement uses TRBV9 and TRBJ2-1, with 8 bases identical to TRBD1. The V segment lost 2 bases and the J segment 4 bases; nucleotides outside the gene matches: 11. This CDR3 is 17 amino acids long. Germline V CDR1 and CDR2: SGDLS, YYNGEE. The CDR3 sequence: CASSVQGALADYNEQFF. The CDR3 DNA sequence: TGTGCCAGCAGCGTTCAGGGGGCTTTAGCTGATTACAATGAGCAGTTCTTC.

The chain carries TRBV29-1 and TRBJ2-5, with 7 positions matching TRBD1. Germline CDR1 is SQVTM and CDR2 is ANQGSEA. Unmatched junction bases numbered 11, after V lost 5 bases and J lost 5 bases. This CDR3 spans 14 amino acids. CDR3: CSVKRYDRVETQYF. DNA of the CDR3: TGCAGCGTTAAAAGATACGACAGGGTTGAGACCCAGTACTTC.

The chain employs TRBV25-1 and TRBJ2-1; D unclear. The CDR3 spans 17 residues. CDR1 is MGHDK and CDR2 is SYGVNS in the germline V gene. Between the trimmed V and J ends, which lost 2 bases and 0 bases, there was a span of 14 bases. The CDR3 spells CASSEPQTRSSYNEQFF. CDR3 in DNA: TGTGCCAGCAGTGAACCTCAAACAAGAAGCTCCTACAATGAGCAGTTCTTC.

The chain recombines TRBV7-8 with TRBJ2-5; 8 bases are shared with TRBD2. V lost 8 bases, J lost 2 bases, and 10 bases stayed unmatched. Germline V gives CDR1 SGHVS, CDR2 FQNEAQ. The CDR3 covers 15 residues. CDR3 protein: CASGQRVAGQETQYF. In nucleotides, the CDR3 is TGTGCCAGCGGTCAGCGGGTAGCGGGGCAAGAGACCCAGTACTTC.

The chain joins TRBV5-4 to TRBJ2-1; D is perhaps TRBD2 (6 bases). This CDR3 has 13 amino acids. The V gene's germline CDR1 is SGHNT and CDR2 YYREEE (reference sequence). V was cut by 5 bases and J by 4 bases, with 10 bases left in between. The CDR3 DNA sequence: TGTGCCAGCAGGGACTACGGGTACAATGAGCAGTTCTTC. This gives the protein CASRDYGYNEQFF.

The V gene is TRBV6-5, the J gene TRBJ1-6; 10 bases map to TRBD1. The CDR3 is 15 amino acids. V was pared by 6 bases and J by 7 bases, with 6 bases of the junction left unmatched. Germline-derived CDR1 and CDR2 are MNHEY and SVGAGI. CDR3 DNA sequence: TGTGCCAGCAGCGTCGGGACAGGGGCGAATTCACCCCTCCACTTT. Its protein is CASSVGTGANSPLHF.

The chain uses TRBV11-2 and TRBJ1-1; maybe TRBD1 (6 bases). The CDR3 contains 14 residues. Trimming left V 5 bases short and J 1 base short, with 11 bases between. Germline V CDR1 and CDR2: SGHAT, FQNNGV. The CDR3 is CASSKTGSNTEAFF. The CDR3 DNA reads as TGTGCCAGCAGCAAGACAGGATCGAACACTGAAGCTTTCTTT.

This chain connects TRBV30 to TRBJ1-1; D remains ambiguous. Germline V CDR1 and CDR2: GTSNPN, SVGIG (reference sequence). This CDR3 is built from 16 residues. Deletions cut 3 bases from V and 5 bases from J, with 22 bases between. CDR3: CAWSPRDRVRYTEAFF. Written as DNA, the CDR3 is TGTGCCTGGAGCCCTCGGGATCGGGTAAGGTATACTGAAGCTTTCTTT. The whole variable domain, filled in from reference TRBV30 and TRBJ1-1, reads SQTIHQWPATLVQPVGSPLSLECTVEGTSNPNLYWYRQAAGRGLQLLFYSVGIGQISSEVPQNLSASRPQDRQFILSSKKLLLSDSGFYLCAWSPRDRVRYTEAFFGQGTRLTVV.